This record looks at one T cell receptor (beta chain) sequence and its context. Its cognate antigen is unknown. These data come from a study of shared clonotypes between healthy human individuals. TCRdb keeps only in-frame clones here, not all; method: immunoSEQ multiplex PCR. Of more than 1,200,000 clones listed, less than 99% are singletons. Study findings and constraints: Though the depth was large, rarefaction showed that sorted-subset sequencing was incomplete. Represented genetic and exposure-history diversity was restricted by having few donors. Several donors held about 5% of naive CD4 clonotypes in common.

Sequencing was done on a sample of naive CD4+ T cells sorted from blood. Subset specified: CD45RA+ positively selected. This TCR came from a man in his thirties or forties in good health.

CDR3 in amino acids: CASRKTTGAGALAFF. The CDR3 coding sequence is TGTGCCAGCAGAAAAACTACAGGGGCGGGGGCCTTAGCTTTCTTT. V gene TRBV6-6 combines with J gene TRBJ1-1, with 7 positions matching TRBD1. Trimming at V came to 6 bases and at J to 10 bases, leaving 17 bases not matched to a gene. This CDR3 spans 15 amino acids. Germline V gene sequence: CDR1 MNHNY, CDR2 SVGAGI (reference sequence).